A single sample gave rise to the 22 T cell receptor beta chains below, sequenced in a study of T cells in pancreatic ductal adenocarcinoma. Clones were sequenced by immunoSEQ multiplex PCR, and TCRdb holds only the in-frame ones, with some missing. The table includes just under 30,000 clones, around 94% detected once. No neoadjuvant therapy was given to the selected pancreatic ductal adenocarcinoma patients before their surgery. Source material: PBMCs. All receptors come from a human donor with pancreatic ductal adenocarcinoma.

This clone was found a few times. V gene TRBV4-1 combines with J gene TRBJ1-5; no reliable D call. The germline V and J ends were trimmed by 1 base and 4 bases, with 5 bases remaining between them. Germline V gives CDR1 MGHRA, CDR2 YSYEKL. The CDR3 runs 13 residues. CDR3 sequence: CASSQGENQPQHF. In DNA form, the CDR3 reads TGCGCCAGCAGCCAAGGAGAGAATCAGCCCCAGCATTTT.

The rearrangement links TRBV6-1 to TRBJ2-7; 12 bases map to TRBD2. J lost 3 bases, V lost 5 bases, and 2 bases had no gene match. The CDR3 runs to 14 residues. The germline V gene encodes CDR1 MNHNS and CDR2 SASEGT. The CDR3 spells CASSTTSGSYEQYF. The CDR3 nucleotides read TGTGCCAGCAGTACGACTAGCGGGAGCTACGAGCAGTACTTC.

The chain uses TRBV29-1 and TRBJ2-1, with TRBD2 identical over 10 bases. The CDR3 runs 15 residues. V dropped 6 bases and J dropped 3; count of bases not matched to a gene: 8. CDR1 SQVTM and CDR2 ANQGSEA come from the germline V gene. The CDR3 DNA sequence: TGCAGCGTGACGGGTACTAGCGGGAACTACAATGAGCAGTTCTTC. Encoded protein: CSVTGTSGNYNEQFF.

J is TRBJ1-5 and V is TRBV2; weak D call: TRBD1 (6 bases). V dropped 1 base and J dropped 4 bases, with 14 bases sitting between them. Germline assignment: CDR1 SNHLY and CDR2 FYNNEI. This CDR3 is 16 amino acids long. CDR3 sequence (DNA): TGTGCCAGCAGTGAAGTAACCCGGGACATAAATCAGCCCCAGCATTTT. This gives the protein CASSEVTRDINQPQHF.

The chain joins TRBV6-5 to TRBJ1-2; the match to TRBD1 covers 7 bases. Looked up from germline, CDR1 is MNHEY and CDR2 is SVGAGI. V shed 10 bases, J shed 2 bases, and the junction held 13 bases outside the gene matches. The CDR3 totals 15 residues. CDR3 bases: TGTGCCACCGTGCTCGGGCCGGGACAGAACTATGGCTACACCTTC. Translation: CATVLGPGQNYGYTF.

The sample holds one count of this clone. The chain joins TRBV18 to TRBJ2-3, with D perhaps TRBD2 (7 bases). Germline loops: CDR1 KGHSH, CDR2 LQKENI. Trimming took 10 bases from V and 3 from J, leaving 20 bases between them. The CDR3 loop spans 15 amino acids. CDR3 in amino acids: CATLRGPLRTDTQYF. The CDR3 DNA reads TGTGCCACCCTGCGGGGGCCCCTGAGGACAGATACGCAGTATTTT.

V gene TRBV13 combines with J gene TRBJ2-7; 11 bases line up with TRBD2. The germline V gene has CDR1 PRHDT and CDR2 FYEKMQ (reference sequence). CDR3 length: 16 amino acids. With 1 base clipped from V and 3 bases from J, the junction kept 5 bases outside the gene matches. The CDR3 loop reads CASSLAGTSGIYEQYF. The CDR3 nucleotides read TGTGCCAGCAGCTTAGCCGGGACTAGCGGAATCTACGAGCAGTACTTC.

In DNA form, the CDR3 reads TGTGCCAGCAGCTTAGAGACAGGTGGTTACGAGCAGTACTTC. Amino acids: CASSLETGGYEQYF. The rearrangement uses TRBV7-2 and TRBJ2-7, with D possibly TRBD1 on 6 matching bases. The germline gives CDR1 SGHTA, CDR2 FQGNSA. The germline V and J ends were trimmed by 1 base and 4 bases, with 11 bases remaining between them. CDR3 length: 14 amino acids. The whole variable domain, remainder taken from reference TRBV7-2 and TRBJ2-7, is GAGVSQSPSNKVTEKGKDVELRCDPISGHTALYWYRQSLGQGLEFLIYFQGNSAPDKSGLPSDRFSAERTGGSVSTLTIQRTQQEDSAVYLCASSLETGGYEQYFGPGTRLTVT.

V gene TRBV14 combines with J gene TRBJ2-2, with 10 nucleotides matching TRBD1. CDR1 is SGHDN and CDR2 is FVKESK in the germline V gene. The CDR3 length is 18 residues. With 3 bases clipped from V and 1 base from J, the junction kept 8 bases outside the gene matches. CDR3 loop: CASSHGTGVAVNTGELFF. CDR3 DNA: TGTGCCAGCAGCCACGGGACAGGGGTCGCCGTGAACACCGGGGAGCTGTTTTTT.

The CDR3 sequence is CASSRRSSGTTNTGELFF. DNA for the CDR3: TGTGCCAGCAGCCGTAGATCCTCCGGGACTACCAACACCGGGGAGCTGTTTTTT. The rearrangement uses TRBV7-9 and TRBJ2-2; 7 bases agree with TRBD2. CDR1 is SEHNR and CDR2 is FQNEAQ in the germline V gene (reference sequence). CDR3 length equals 18 residues. J was trimmed by 2 bases and V by 5 bases; bases with no gene match: 14.

This clone was seen once. The chain joins TRBV5-4 to TRBJ2-2; the D gene is possibly TRBD2 (6 bases). V was shortened by 5 bases and J by 7 bases, with 18 bases between the two germline ends. Germline CDR1 is SGHNT and CDR2 is YYREEE (reference sequence). The CDR3 extends over 15 amino acids. CDR3 sequence: CASSSGTQTIGELFF. DNA for the CDR3: TGTGCCAGCAGTTCCGGGACTCAGACCATCGGGGAGCTGTTTTTT.

The chain links TRBV27 to TRBJ2-5; 8 bases agree with TRBD1. Looked up from germline, CDR1 is MNHEY and CDR2 is SMNVEV (reference sequence). V was clipped by 3 bases and J by 2 bases; unmatched bases: 2. The CDR3 runs 14 residues. CDR3 nucleotides: TGTGCCAGCAGTTTTAACAGGGGGCAAGAGACCCAGTACTTC. Residues: CASSFNRGQETQYF.

The chain recombines TRBV5-1 with TRBJ2-1; the D is unclear. The CDR3 sequence is 14 residues long. The V gene lost 5 bases and the J gene lost 1 base, with 10 bases spanning the gap. Germline V lookup: CDR1 SGHRS, CDR2 YFSETQ. This CDR3 is CASRTDASYNEQFF. The CDR3 coding sequence is TGCGCCAGCAGGACCGACGCATCCTACAATGAGCAGTTCTTC.

This sequence joins TRBV6-5 and TRBJ2-2; 10 bases map to TRBD2. The ends lost 6 bases at V and 7 bases at J; junction bases unmatched: 8. The CDR3 totals 15 residues. Germline loops: CDR1 MNHEY, CDR2 SVGAGI. CDR3 coding DNA: TGTGCCAGCAGAGCTAGCGGGAGTTTCATCGGGGAGCTGTTTTTT. It codes for CASRASGSFIGELFF.

The rearrangement links TRBV7-9 to TRBJ2-1; TRBD2 aligns across 12 bases. The CDR3 extends over 16 amino acids. Germline CDR1 SEHNR, CDR2 FQNEAQ (reference sequence). V shed 1 base, J shed 9 bases, and the junction held 7 bases outside the gene matches. CDR3 amino acids: CASSLGASGRASEQFF. The CDR3 DNA follows: TGTGCCAGCAGCTTAGGGGCTAGCGGGAGGGCCAGTGAGCAGTTCTTC.

The CDR3 DNA reads as TGTGCCAGCAGCGCCCTTGGGGTTCGGAATGAAAAACTGTTTTTT. Translated, it gives CASSALGVRNEKLFF. The chain has TRBV7-2 and TRBJ1-4, with unresolved D. Deletions cut 5 bases from V and 5 bases from J, with 15 bases between. CDR3 length equals 15 residues. The germline V gene has CDR1 SGHTA and CDR2 FQGNSA.

The chain links TRBV4-1 to TRBJ2-5; TRBD2 aligns across 14 bases. From germline, CDR1 is MGHRA and CDR2 YSYEKL. V lost 4 bases and J lost 5; bases outside the gene matches: 6. This CDR3 is built from 16 residues. CDR3 amino acids: CASSPGLAGGYETQYF. The DNA of the CDR3 is TGCGCCAGCAGCCCCGGACTAGCGGGAGGATATGAGACCCAGTACTTC.

This chain joins TRBV7-3 and TRBJ2-1, with TRBD2 matching 9 bases. V lost 1 base and J lost 4; bases outside the gene matches: 5. The germline CDR1 and CDR2 sequences are SGHTA and FQGTGA. The CDR3 is 16 residues long. The DNA of the CDR3 is TGTGCCAGCAGCTTAATTCCTAGCGGGATATACAATGAGCAGTTCTTC. Amino acid sequence: CASSLIPSGIYNEQFF. Drawing the rest from reference TRBV7-3 and TRBJ2-1, the complete variable domain is GAGVSQTPSNKVTEKGKYVELRCDPISGHTALYWYRQSLGQGPEFLIYFQGTGAADDSGLPNDRFFAVRPEGSVSTLKIQRTERGDSAVYLCASSLIPSGIYNEQFFGPGTRLTVL.

This chain links TRBV7-8 with TRBJ1-2; 7 nucleotides match TRBD1. V lost 0 bases and J lost 3; bases outside the gene matches: 4. Germline V gene sequence: CDR1 SGHVS, CDR2 FQNEAQ. CDR3 length equals 15 residues. The CDR3 reads CASSLAGRGDYGYTF. The CDR3 region has the DNA TGTGCCAGCAGCTTAGCGGGCAGGGGGGACTATGGCTACACCTTC.

J is TRBJ2-3 and V is TRBV7-3; D might be TRBD2 (6 bases). Germline V CDR1 and CDR2: SGHTA, FQGTGA. CDR3 length: 15 amino acids. Trimming took off 5 bases at V and 0 bases at J, with 12 bases between the two ends. The CDR3, as DNA: TGTGCCAGCAGCCGTAGCGGTACTAGCACAGATACGCAGTATTTT. Translation gives CASSRSGTSTDTQYF.

This sequence joins TRBV7-8 and TRBJ1-1; D ambiguous. Germline V gene sequence: CDR1 SGHVS, CDR2 FQNEAQ. The CDR3 has 15 amino acids. The ends were cut back, 2 bases at V and 5 bases at J, with 15 bases in the middle. CDR3 amino acids: CASSLMEGVRTEAFF. Written as DNA, the CDR3 is TGTGCCAGCAGCTTAATGGAGGGTGTCCGTACTGAAGCTTTCTTT.

J is TRBJ1-6 and V is TRBV18; the match to TRBD1 covers 8 bases. The CDR3 is made up of 14 amino acids. Germline CDR1 and CDR2: KGHSH and LQKENI. With V trimmed by 3 bases and J by 8 bases, 3 bases remained unmatched. CDR3 in amino acids: CASSPRTGHSPLHF. CDR3 DNA: TGTGCCAGCTCACCGAGGACAGGGCATTCACCCCTCCACTTT.